This entry features one T cell receptor (beta chain) sequence. The target antigen is unknown. The source of the sample is a study of OX40 agonist ivuxolimab in advanced cancers. For the study at large: Therapy given before enrollment (anti-PD-1, anti-PD-L1 or anti-CTLA-4) was allowed, and over 35% had some. Partial responses, seen in three patients, involved one hepatocellular carcinoma and two cutaneous melanomas.

Sequencing was performed with immunoSEQ multiplex PCR; in TCRdb, only in-frame clones are kept and a portion is missing. The sample records 40,000 or so clones, about 80% being singletons. Prior autoimmune disease or systemic immunosuppression barred patients. V dropped 7 bases and J dropped 12 bases, with 13 bases sitting between them. CDR1 and CDR2 from the germline V gene are MNHNS and SASEGT. This CDR3 is 12 amino acids long. Whole-study results and caveats: There were, on average, more expanded clones in CD8+ T cells than in CD4+.

Here the sequenced sample was CD4+ or CD8+ T cells sorted from blood, taken in a trial of the OX40 agonist ivuxolimab. The TCR originated in an adult with an advanced solid tumor such as melanoma, head and neck, liver or kidney cancer. V is TRBV6-1 and J is TRBJ2-6; no reliable D call. The CDR3 sequence: CASTSDGRVLTF. For the CDR3, the DNA is TGTGCCAGCACCTCGGACGGCCGCGTCCTGACTTTC.